The 28 T cell receptor beta chains listed next were all sequenced from one sample in a study of cytomegalovirus exposure and HLA in healthy donors. The PCR had 60 Vbeta and 13 Jbeta primers. The data were produced by immunoSEQ multiplex PCR, yet TCRdb's version contains in-frame clones alone and is incomplete. The sample consists of around 80,000 clones, approximately 79% of them appearing once. Material: PBMCs. Receptor source: a female donor in good health and CMV-seronegative.

The chain carries TRBV9 and TRBJ2-7; D uncertain. V gave up 0 bases and J gave up 0 bases, with 7 bases separating them. Germline CDR1 is SGDLS and CDR2 is YYNGEE. This CDR3 has 14 residues. The CDR3 nucleotides read TGTGCCAGCAGCGTAGAACTCCTCTCCTACGAGCAGTACTTC. Translated: CASSVELLSYEQYF.

This chain joins TRBV5-6 and TRBJ2-1, with 8 bases that match TRBD2. This CDR3 is 15 amino acids long. V lost 2 bases and J lost 3; bases outside the gene matches: 4. Germline CDR1 is SGHDT and CDR2 is YYEEEE. This chain's CDR3 is CASSFTSGLYNEQFF. The CDR3 region has the DNA TGTGCCAGCAGCTTCACTAGCGGACTCTACAATGAGCAGTTCTTC.

The chain carries TRBV19 and TRBJ1-3; D possibly corresponds to TRBD1 (5 bases). Trimming removed 0 bases at V and 0 bases at J, with 9 bases between. The CDR3 loop spans 16 amino acids. Per the germline V gene, CDR1 is LNHDA and CDR2 is SQIVND (reference sequence). The CDR3 spells CASSIEAGRSGNTIYF. The CDR3 DNA follows: TGTGCCAGTAGTATAGAAGCGGGGCGCTCTGGAAACACCATATATTTT.

The V gene is TRBV29-1, the J gene TRBJ1-5; perhaps TRBD1 as D (5 bases). The CDR3 contains 16 residues. In germline, CDR1 is SQVTM, CDR2 ANQGSEA. The V and J ends lost 5 bases and 5 bases respectively, with 22 bases between them. The CDR3 nucleotides are TGCAGCGTTCTTAGAACTTCAGGCAGGGAAGATCAGCCCCAGCATTTT. The encoded protein is CSVLRTSGREDQPQHF.

V gene TRBV28 combines with J gene TRBJ2-5; no firm D call. CDR3 size: 10 residues. Trimming removed 8 bases at V and 5 bases at J, with 6 bases between. Germline lookup yields CDR1 MDHEN and CDR2 SYDVKM. CDR3 loop: CASDLETQYF. DNA of the CDR3: TGTGCCAGCGACTTGGAGACCCAGTACTTC.

J is TRBJ2-3 and V is TRBV29-1; the D gene is possibly TRBD1 (5 bases). The germline V gene has CDR1 SQVTM and CDR2 ANQGSEA. V shed 4 bases and J shed 0 bases, with 8 bases lying between them. The CDR3 is 13 amino acids. The CDR3 DNA reads TGCAGCGTTGGGGGCCCTAGCACAGATACGCAGTATTTT. Protein sequence: CSVGGPSTDTQYF.

The rearrangement links TRBV5-4 to TRBJ2-5; the D gene is possibly TRBD2 (5 bases). Germline V gene sequence: CDR1 SGHNT, CDR2 YYREEE (reference sequence). The V and J ends lost 0 bases and 5 bases respectively, with 17 bases between them. This CDR3 is 16 amino acids long. The CDR3 region has the DNA TGTGCCAGCAGCTTGGGCAAGATTCGGGGAGAGGAGACCCAGTACTTC. As protein: CASSLGKIRGEETQYF.

V is TRBV19 and J is TRBJ1-1; D is possibly TRBD1 (5 bases). The CDR3 sequence is 14 residues long. Germline CDR1 LNHDA, CDR2 SQIVND (reference sequence). Trimming left V 4 bases short and J 4 bases short, with 13 bases between. The CDR3 loop reads CASSTPGRGTEAFF. In nucleotides, the CDR3 is TGTGCCAGTAGTACCCCAGGGAGGGGCACTGAAGCTTTCTTT.

The V gene is TRBV4-2, the J gene TRBJ2-3, with a possible D match to TRBD1 (5 bases). Germline CDR1 is LGHNA and CDR2 is YNFKEQ. The CDR3 extends over 15 amino acids. The ends were cut back, 1 base at V and 2 bases at J, with 10 bases in the middle. CDR3 bases: TGTGCCAGCAGCCAAGGTCAGGGTGACACAGATACGCAGTATTTT. This gives the protein CASSQGQGDTDTQYF.

The chain recombines TRBV19 with TRBJ2-7; 7 bases are shared with TRBD2. CDR3 length: 14 residues. With V trimmed by 3 bases and J by 5 bases, 7 bases remained unmatched. Germline CDR1 is LNHDA and CDR2 is SQIVND (reference sequence). The chain's CDR3 is CASSMSGAIDEQYF. In DNA form, the CDR3 reads TGTGCCAGTAGTATGAGCGGGGCGATCGACGAGCAGTACTTC.

This clone was observed once. This chain connects TRBV2 to TRBJ2-3, with a weak D call TRBD2 (6 bases). Per germline, CDR1 SNHLY and CDR2 FYNNEI. The CDR3 loop spans 13 amino acids. Trimming shortened V by 1 base and J by 6 bases, and 8 bases separated the two germline ends. The CDR3 reads CASSEGGTDTQYF. For the CDR3, the DNA is TGTGCCAGCAGTGAAGGAGGGACTGATACGCAGTATTTT.

This clone has a single count. The V call is TRBV2, the J call TRBJ1-2; possibly TRBD1 for D (5 bases). The CDR3 is made up of 14 amino acids. V lost 4 bases to trimming and J lost 4 bases, with 13 bases between them. Germline CDR1 and CDR2: SNHLY and FYNNEI. The CDR3 spells CASSGTFGLYGYTF. CDR3 in DNA: TGTGCCAGCAGTGGGACATTCGGCCTCTATGGCTACACCTTC.

This chain uses TRBV5-1 with TRBJ2-5; TRBD1 is a possible D gene (6 bases). Germline V gives CDR1 SGHRS, CDR2 YFSETQ. The CDR3 contains 14 residues. Deletions cut 3 bases from V and 2 bases from J, with 11 bases between. CDR3 sequence reads: CASSYGQQQETQYF. The CDR3 coding sequence is TGCGCCAGCAGCTACGGACAGCAACAAGAGACCCAGTACTTC. Full variable domain (remainder filled in from reference TRBV5-1 and TRBJ2-5): KAGVTQTPRYLIKTRGQQVTLSCSPISGHRSVSWYQQTPGQGLQFLFEYFSETQRNKGNFPGRFSGRQFSNSRSEMNVSTLELGDSALYLCASSYGQQQETQYFGPGTRLLVL.

CDR3 amino acids: CASSLGPRNYEQYF. As DNA, the CDR3 is TGTGCCAGCAGCTTGGGACCGAGGAATTACGAGCAGTACTTC. The chain carries TRBV5-4 and TRBJ2-7; no firm D call. Per the germline V gene, CDR1 is SGHNT and CDR2 is YYREEE (reference sequence). With 0 bases removed from V and 4 bases from J, the gap between germline ends came to 11 bases. The CDR3 has 14 residues.

This clone was detected a few times. The chain links TRBV7-2 to TRBJ2-3, with 8 positions matching TRBD2. Germline values: CDR1 SGHTA, CDR2 FQGNSA. This CDR3 region has 15 residues. With V trimmed by 2 bases and J by 1 base, 2 bases remained unmatched. The DNA of the CDR3 is TGTGCCAGCAGCTTAACTAGCGGTCGCACAGATACGCAGTATTTT. Translation: CASSLTSGRTDTQYF.

V gene TRBV7-2 combines with J gene TRBJ2-5; 9 nucleotides line up with TRBD2. This CDR3 spans 15 amino acids. The ends lost 4 bases at V and 2 bases at J; junction bases unmatched: 5. The germline gives CDR1 SGHTA, CDR2 FQGNSA. The CDR3 DNA is TGTGCCAGCAGCTGGGGGACTAGCAGTCAAGAGACCCAGTACTTC. It specifies CASSWGTSSQETQYF.

The chain uses TRBV7-9 and TRBJ2-5, with 8 bases that match TRBD1. Germline CDR1 is SEHNR and CDR2 is FQNEAQ (reference sequence). This CDR3 is 14 amino acids long. Losses at the gene ends were 5 bases for V and 7 bases for J; bases not matched to a gene: 9. CDR3 DNA sequence: TGTGCCAGCAGCCTCGGACAGGGAAGAATGACCCAGTACTTC. Translation: CASSLGQGRMTQYF.

The chain uses TRBV7-6 and TRBJ2-7; weak D call: TRBD2 (7 bases). Trimming left V 3 bases short and J 2 bases short, with 11 bases between. The germline CDR1 and CDR2 sequences are SGHVS and FNYEAQ. The CDR3 contains 14 residues. The CDR3 coding sequence is TGTGCCAGCAGCTTTGGGGAGGGGGCCTACGAGCAGTACTTC. Amino acids: CASSFGEGAYEQYF.

This chain uses TRBV11-2 with TRBJ1-4, with D possibly matching TRBD1 (6 bases). In germline, CDR1 is SGHAT, CDR2 FQNNGV. The V end lost 1 base, the J end lost 8 bases, and 14 bases lay between the germline ends. The length of the CDR3 is 15 residues. The CDR3 here is CASSLVGSQGEKLFF. The CDR3 bases are TGTGCCAGCAGCTTAGTCGGCAGTCAGGGGGAAAAACTGTTTTTT.

This clone was detected only a few times. The chain has TRBV5-1 and TRBJ2-6; D gene uncertain. This CDR3 has 14 residues. V dropped 5 bases and J dropped 0 bases, with 6 bases sitting between them. CDR1 is SGHRS and CDR2 is YFSETQ in the germline V gene. CDR3 coding DNA: TGCGCCAGCAGACAGAGCTCTGGGGCCAACGTCCTGACTTTC. Translated: CASRQSSGANVLTF.

The rearrangement links TRBV11-1 to TRBJ2-1; tentatively, D is TRBD1 (6 bases). The CDR3 consists of 18 residues. The V gene lost 2 bases and the J gene lost 0 bases, with 17 bases spanning the gap. Looked up from germline, CDR1 is SGHAT and CDR2 is FQDESV (reference sequence). The CDR3 DNA reads as TGTGCCAGCAGCTTATTCTATCGACAGGCGAGCTCCTACAATGAGCAGTTCTTC. Translating gives CASSLFYRQASSYNEQFF. Filled out from reference TRBV11-1 and TRBJ2-1, the complete variable domain reads EAEVAQSPRYKITEKSQAVAFWCDPISGHATLYWYRQILGQGPELLVQFQDESVVDDSQLPKDRFSAERLKGVDSTLKIQPAELGDSAMYLCASSLFYRQASSYNEQFFGPGTRLTVL.

The genes are TRBV6-5 and TRBJ2-1; TRBD1 matches 9 bases. Germline loops: CDR1 MNHEY, CDR2 SVGAGI. V dropped 6 bases and J dropped 0; count of bases not matched to a gene: 3. This CDR3 has 15 amino acids. The CDR3 DNA follows: TGTGCCAGCAGCCGACAGGGGGTCTCCTACAATGAGCAGTTCTTC. Translated, it gives CASSRQGVSYNEQFF.

The chain couples TRBV7-8 to TRBJ1-1; maybe TRBD1 (5 bases). V dropped 5 bases and J dropped 4 bases, with 17 bases sitting between them. The CDR3 loop spans 15 amino acids. Germline-derived CDR1 and CDR2 are SGHVS and FQNEAQ. In DNA, the CDR3 is TGTGCCAGCAGCGCCATGGGGGGTATTGGCACTGAAGCTTTCTTT. Amino acids: CASSAMGGIGTEAFF.

CDR3 in amino acids: CASSYGTGGNQPQHF. CDR3 DNA sequence: TGTGCCAGCTCCTACGGGACAGGGGGCAATCAGCCCCAGCATTTT. The V call is TRBV18, the J call TRBJ1-5, with 10 positions matching TRBD1. CDR1 is KGHSH, CDR2 LQKENI, per germline. The CDR3 has 15 amino acids. The V segment lost 6 bases and the J segment 2 bases; nucleotides outside the gene matches: 4.

The chain uses TRBV9 and TRBJ2-7, with 9 bases lining up with TRBD1. Germline V lookup: CDR1 SGDLS, CDR2 YYNGEE. The CDR3 is 20 residues long. V shed 0 bases and J 1 base; nucleotides not matched to a gene: 17. CDR3 amino acids: CASSVAGQGRGWWPSYEQYF. The CDR3 nucleotides are TGTGCCAGCAGCGTAGCGGGACAGGGACGGGGATGGTGGCCTTCCTACGAGCAGTACTTC.

This clone was found once. The chain joins TRBV6-5 to TRBJ1-2, with D perhaps TRBD1 (5 bases). CDR1 and CDR2 from the germline V gene are MNHEY and SVGAGI. The CDR3 contains 16 residues. Deletions cut 2 bases from V and 4 bases from J, with 17 bases between. The chain's CDR3 is CASSYERGFAPYGYTF. In DNA, the CDR3 is TGTGCCAGCAGTTACGAGCGGGGGTTCGCTCCCTATGGCTACACCTTC.

The V gene is TRBV18, the J gene TRBJ1-1, with 8 positions matching TRBD1. Germline V gives CDR1 KGHSH, CDR2 LQKENI. V shed 1 base and J 7 bases; nucleotides not matched to a gene: 2. CDR3 length: 13 amino acids. This CDR3 reads CASSPRGTGEAFF. CDR3 nucleotides: TGTGCCAGCTCACCACGCGGGACAGGTGAAGCTTTCTTT.

The rearrangement joins TRBV5-8 to TRBJ2-1, with TRBD1 matching 8 bases. The CDR3 has 13 residues. Germline V gene data show CDR1 as SGHTS and CDR2 as YDEGEE. V gave up 3 bases and J gave up 5 bases; unmatched junction bases: 1. The CDR3 DNA is TGTGCCAGCAGCTCGGACAGGGACAATGAGCAGTTCTTC. Its protein is CASSSDRDNEQFF.